The 23 T cell receptor beta chains below were found in one sample sequenced in a study of shared clonotypes between healthy human individuals (dated by TCRdb to 2020 to 2021). Library preparation was by the immunoSEQ multiplex PCR assay. The immuneACCESS repertoire file appears here via TCRdb, limited to in-frame rearrangements. These files lack a portion of the clones; in checked studies, under half of the deficit traces to unresolved V genes, and the cause of the others is not known. The sample records millions of clones, approximately 95% of which are singletons. In total, the top ten clones hold around 0.13% of the sample. Material: naive CD4+ T cells sorted from blood. Per the publication, the cell subset or site label means: CD45RA+ positively selected. Receptors originate from a man between 18 and 35 years old in good health.

The chain uses TRBV27 and TRBJ2-1, with 9 bases aligning to TRBD2. The CDR3 spans 16 residues. Germline V gene data show CDR1 as MNHEY and CDR2 as SMNVEV (reference sequence). The V gene end was trimmed by 5 bases and the J gene end by 5 bases; junction bases not matched to a gene: 10. The CDR3 here is CASSTPTSGANNEQFF. CDR3 bases: TGTGCCAGCAGTACTCCGACTAGCGGAGCCAACAATGAGCAGTTCTTC.

In the case of this clone: This CDR3 is also generated by other DNA sequences in the sample. J is TRBJ2-3 and V is TRBV5-1; 9 bases are a match to TRBD2. J gave up 3 bases and V 0 bases, and 2 bases lay outside the gene matches. This CDR3 comprises 15 residues. Germline-derived CDR1 and CDR2 are SGHRS and YFSETQ. The DNA of the CDR3 is TGCGCCAGCAGCTTGGGTAGCGGGGGAACAGATACGCAGTATTTT. The encoded protein is CASSLGSGGTDTQYF.

As for this clone: The identical CDR3 is also encoded by other nucleotide sequences in the sample. The chain links TRBV6-1 to TRBJ2-3; D ambiguous. V was trimmed by 5 bases and J by 0 bases, leaving 3 bases between them. The CDR3 loop spans 12 amino acids. Germline lookup yields CDR1 MNHNS and CDR2 SASEGT. The CDR3 nucleotides read TGTGCCAGCAGTCTGAGCACAGATACGCAGTATTTT. It translates to CASSLSTDTQYF.

The chain recombines TRBV19 with TRBJ1-5; the D is unclear. This CDR3 is built from 13 residues. Looked up from germline, CDR1 is LNHDA and CDR2 is SQIVND (reference sequence). V was pared by 4 bases and J by 4 bases, with 8 bases between. The CDR3 here is CASSRQMNQPQHF. The CDR3 nucleotides are TGTGCCAGTAGTAGGCAGATGAATCAGCCCCAGCATTTT.

This clone came up once. The same CDR3 can be traced to other DNA sequences in this sample. The rearrangement uses TRBV4-3 and TRBJ1-1, with a tentative D call TRBD1 (5 bases). This CDR3 is built from 15 residues. Trimming removed 0 bases from V and 6 bases from J, with 14 bases in between. The germline gives CDR1 LGHNA, CDR2 YSLEER. The CDR3 loop reads CASSQEGQGRAEAFF. CDR3 bases: TGCGCCAGCAGCCAAGAGGGGCAGGGCCGGGCTGAAGCTTTCTTT.

This chain connects TRBV14 to TRBJ2-5; D unclear. The germline V and J ends were trimmed by 1 base and 4 bases, with 7 bases remaining between them. The CDR3 is 13 amino acids. Per germline, CDR1 SGHDN and CDR2 FVKESK. For the CDR3, the DNA is TGTGCCAGCAGCCAAGCCCCTCCAGAGACCCAGTACTTC. Its translation is CASSQAPPETQYF.

For the CDR3, the DNA is TGTGCCAGCAGGGAGACAGGGTTGGGCTACACCTTC. Its translation is CASRETGLGYTF. The rearrangement links TRBV2 to TRBJ1-2; 7 nucleotides agree with TRBD1. This CDR3 spans 12 amino acids. CDR1 and CDR2 (germline): SNHLY, FYNNEI. V shed 6 bases and J 8 bases; nucleotides not matched to a gene: 6.

The chain joins TRBV5-1 to TRBJ2-3; 7 nucleotides align to TRBD2. In germline, CDR1 is SGHRS, CDR2 YFSETQ. The J segment lost 2 bases and the V segment lost 4 bases, leaving 7 bases of the junction unmatched. The CDR3 spans 15 residues. This chain's CDR3 is CASSIWDYSTDTQYF. CDR3 bases: TGCGCCAGCAGCATCTGGGACTATTCCACAGATACGCAGTATTTT.

The chain couples TRBV6-5 to TRBJ1-2, with 9 bases fitting TRBD1. With V trimmed by 5 bases and J by 7 bases, 8 bases remained unmatched. CDR3 length: 14 residues. Germline values: CDR1 MNHEY, CDR2 SVGAGI. CDR3 DNA: TGTGCCAGCAGTGCGGACAGGGGAAGAAGTGGCTACACCTTC. Translating gives CASSADRGRSGYTF.

This sequence joins TRBV5-4 and TRBJ1-1, with TRBD1 matching 10 bases. Looked up from germline, CDR1 is SGHNT and CDR2 is YYREEE (reference sequence). Trimming at V came to 3 bases and at J to 0 bases, leaving 5 bases not matched to a gene. This CDR3 contains 16 residues. CDR3 residues: CASSSAGTGVNTEAFF. For the CDR3, the DNA is TGTGCCAGCAGCTCCGCCGGGACAGGGGTGAACACTGAAGCTTTCTTT.

This chain connects TRBV6-1 to TRBJ2-2; D unclear. Germline V lookup: CDR1 MNHNS, CDR2 SASEGT. V lost 2 bases, J lost 0 bases, and 10 bases lay in between. The CDR3 runs to 16 residues. The CDR3 nucleotides are TGTGCCAGCAGTGAATCCGGCAGGACGAACACCGGGGAGCTGTTTTTT. Translation: CASSESGRTNTGELFF.

Concerning this clone itself: Relative to the germline gene, one junction end is altered; a read error may explain this. The V call is TRBV6-5, the J call TRBJ2-3; TRBD1 matches 8 bases. The CDR3 has 14 residues. Germline V gives CDR1 MNHEY, CDR2 SVGAGI. As DNA, the CDR3 is TGTGCCAGCAGTTCCGACAGGGGAACAGATACGCAGTTTTTT. Translating gives CASSSDRGTDTQFF.

A word on this clone: Other nucleotide sequences in the sample specify the same CDR3. The chain links TRBV30 to TRBJ1-1; D unclear. There are 11 residues in the CDR3. Between the trimmed V and J ends, which lost 4 bases and 0 bases, there was a span of 3 bases. CDR1 is GTSNPN, CDR2 SVGIG, per germline (reference sequence). The CDR3 loop reads CAWILNTEAFF. The DNA for the CDR3 is TGTGCCTGGATCTTGAACACTGAAGCTTTCTTT. Based on the CDR3 plus reference TRBV30 and TRBJ1-1, the full variable domain is SQTIHQWPATLVQPVGSPLSLECTVEGTSNPNLYWYRQAAGRGLQLLFYSVGIGQISSEVPQNLSASRPQDRQFILSSKKLLLSDSGFYLCAWILNTEAFFGQGTRLTVV.

The chain recombines TRBV2 with TRBJ1-2; possible D gene TRBD1, 5 bases. Germline assignment: CDR1 SNHLY and CDR2 FYNNEI. This CDR3 is 15 amino acids long. V was trimmed by 2 bases and J by 4 bases, leaving 14 bases between them. The CDR3 loop is CASSESQGNFYGYTF. The CDR3 DNA reads TGTGCCAGCAGTGAATCGCAGGGAAACTTCTATGGCTACACCTTC.

Concerning this clone itself: This may stem from a read error, because a much larger clone lies one nucleotide away. This CDR3 is also generated by other DNA sequences in the sample. The chain has TRBV19 and TRBJ1-6; D call uncertain. The germline V and J ends were trimmed by 5 bases and 1 base, with 0 bases remaining between them. The germline gives CDR1 LNHDA, CDR2 SQIVND (reference sequence). This CDR3 is built from 12 residues. The CDR3 sequence: CASSSYNSPLHF. Written as DNA, the CDR3 is TGTGCCAGTAGTTCCTATAATTCACCCCTCCACTTT.

The gene calls are TRBV5-6 and TRBJ2-1; D is perhaps TRBD1 or TRBD2 (5 bases each). This CDR3 has 15 residues. The V gene's germline CDR1 is SGHDT and CDR2 YYEEEE. Trimming pared 4 bases from V and 5 bases from J, leaving 16 bases between. CDR3 bases: TGTGCCAGCAGCCCCTATCGGGACGCCGACAATGAGCAGTTCTTC. Translated: CASSPYRDADNEQFF. The whole variable domain, filled in from reference TRBV5-6 and TRBJ2-1, reads DAGVTQSPTHLIKTRGQQVTLRCSPKSGHDTVSWYQQALGQGPQFIFQYYEEEERQRGNFPDRFSGHQFPNYSSELNVNALLLGDSALYLCASSPYRDADNEQFFGPGTRLTVL.

The chain joins TRBV23-1 to TRBJ2-3, with 10 bases that match TRBD1. TRBV23-1 falls under the ORF class, with uncertain function. V lost 7 bases and J lost 5; bases outside the gene matches: 12. The CDR3 has 16 amino acids. Here the CDR3 reads CASTQNSDRGQDTQYF. CDR3 in DNA: TGCGCCAGCACCCAAAATAGCGACAGGGGGCAAGATACGCAGTATTTT.

The V and J genes are TRBV10-3 and TRBJ1-6; D gene uncertain. Germline V lookup: CDR1 ENHRY, CDR2 SYGVKD. Trimming took off 11 bases at V and 0 bases at J, with 8 bases between the two ends. The CDR3 length is 13 residues. The chain's CDR3 is CAAGSSYNSPLHF. The CDR3 bases are TGTGCCGCGGGGAGCTCCTATAATTCACCCCTCCACTTT.

This clone was detected ten times or more. Other DNA variants within this sample encode the same CDR3. The chain recombines TRBV20-1 with TRBJ2-5; D is unresolved. Germline CDR1 is DFQATT and CDR2 is SNEGSKA (reference sequence). The CDR3 extends over 10 amino acids. V lost 3 bases and J 5 bases, leaving 4 bases between the germline ends. CDR3 sequence: CSASWETQYF. As DNA, the CDR3 is TGCAGTGCTAGTTGGGAGACCCAGTACTTC.

V usage is TRBV2 and J usage is TRBJ2-7, with D unresolved. This CDR3 is built from 12 residues. CDR1 is SNHLY, CDR2 FYNNEI, per germline. The V gene lost 4 bases and the J gene lost 3 bases, with 7 bases spanning the gap. CDR3 region: CASSAFFYEQYF. DNA for the CDR3: TGTGCCAGCAGTGCCTTCTTCTACGAGCAGTACTTC.

V gene TRBV10-2 combines with J gene TRBJ2-5, with 10 bases aligning to TRBD2. This CDR3 region has 14 residues. Trimming removed 3 bases from V and 7 bases from J; junction bases left unmatched: 5. Germline-derived CDR1 and CDR2 are WSHSY and SAAADI. Here the CDR3 DNA reads TGCGCCAGCAGTGAACTAGCGGGACGAGCGACCCAGTACTTC. Translated: CASSELAGRATQYF.

J is TRBJ2-1 and V is TRBV19, with 9 nucleotides matching TRBD1. V was pared by 5 bases and J by 7 bases, with 9 bases of the junction left unmatched. The germline gives CDR1 LNHDA, CDR2 SQIVND (reference sequence). This CDR3 has 15 amino acids. DNA of the CDR3: TGTGCCAGTAGTTTGCCGGGACAGGGTAAGAATGAGCAGTTCTTC. This codes for CASSLPGQGKNEQFF. Drawing the rest from reference TRBV19 and TRBJ2-1, the complete variable domain is DGGITQSPKYLFRKEGQNVTLSCEQNLNHDAMYWYRQDPGQGLRLIYYSQIVNDFQKGDIAEGYSVSREKKESFPLTVTSAQKNPTAFYLCASSLPGQGKNEQFFGPGTRLTVL.

The V call is TRBV4-1, the J call TRBJ2-1; D tentatively reads TRBD1 or TRBD2 (7 bases each). The CDR3 sequence is 17 residues long. Germline V gives CDR1 MGHRA, CDR2 YSYEKL. Trimming removed 0 bases from V and 7 bases from J, with 19 bases in between. CDR3 amino acids: CASSQDLSGVRGNEQFF. CDR3 DNA: TGCGCCAGCAGCCAAGATCTAAGCGGGGTCAGGGGGAATGAGCAGTTCTTC.